This TCR beta chain was obtained from a study of cytomegalovirus exposure and HLA in healthy donors. Overall study results and limits: One cluster of highly shared sequence variants probably arose as a sequencing artifact. The study assumed roughly uniform donor sequencing depth for presence/absence analyses. The classifier was said to identify cytomegalovirus status with high specificity and sensitivity.

Concerning this clone itself: Its antigen is not identified.

The CDR3 spans 16 residues. Germline CDR1 is LGHNA and CDR2 is YSLEER. The V gene lost 3 bases and the J gene lost 0 bases, with 12 bases spanning the gap. The study ran its PCR with 60 Vbeta and 13 Jbeta primers. Sequenced by immunoSEQ multiplex PCR; TCRdb stores in-frame clones only, minus some. The repertoire has more than 95,000 clones, about a tenth of them found once; the top ten carry around 5.9%. Despite likely unrecorded immune exposures, the donors were nominally healthy at the time of sampling. This sequence joins TRBV4-3 and TRBJ2-1; D may be TRBD2 (5 bases). The sequencing sample was made of PBMCs. The sequence derives from a man aged 35 to 55 in good health and CMV-seropositive. The CDR3 DNA reads as TGCGCCAGCAGCCAGAGCGGAAGGAGCTCCTACAATGAGCAGTTCTTC. Encoded protein: CASSQSGRSSYNEQFF.